This T cell receptor (beta chain) was recovered during a study of T cells after yellow fever vaccination. For TCR, cDNA came from 5'RACE template switching, which added a universal primer site and UMIs. TCRdb used MiXCR to reprocess the 5' RACE reads, holding one entry per CDR3 protein. The table shows nearly 550,000 distinct CDR3 sequences, with 15% to 20% occurring only once. The germline CDR1 and CDR2 sequences are GTSNPN and SVGIG (reference sequence). After removal of 1 base from V and 5 bases from J, the junction contained 7 bases not matched to a gene. The length of the CDR3 is 14 residues. The study's findings and limits: Post-booster repertoires contained most primary-vaccination clones again (around 97% CD4, 85% to 90% CD8).

A remark on this clonotype: Its antigen is not known.

Specimen: PBMCs, collected 15 days after the yellow fever booster vaccination. The rearrangement links TRBV30 to TRBJ2-5; 7 nucleotides line up with TRBD1. The clonotype comes from a man in his thirties or forties who received the YFV17D yellow fever vaccine. This CDR3 is CAWSELRGWETQYF. The DNA of the CDR3 is TGTGCCTGGAGTGAGCTCAGGGGGTGGGAGACCCAGTACTTC. The whole variable domain, remainder taken from reference TRBV30 and TRBJ2-5, is SQTIHQWPATLVQPVGSPLSLECTVEGTSNPNLYWYRQAAGRGLQLLFYSVGIGQISSEVPQNLSASRPQDRQFILSSKKLLLSDSGFYLCAWSELRGWETQYFGPGTRLLVL.